These T cell receptor beta chains were read from a single sample in a study of T cell responses to AZD1222 COVID-19 vaccine. Assay used: immunoSEQ multiplex PCR; TCRdb lists only in-frame clones, some missing. The table lists 130,000 or so clones, around 87% of them singletons. The starting material was peripheral blood, obtained 28 days after the second AZD1222 dose. These receptors all come from an adult who received the AZD1222 COVID-19 vaccine. Each CDR3 is given with its conserved first and last residue. A D gene is named only where the DNA matches it firmly. For some rows the clone size is stated as once, few or many, or as a class when expanded; others skip it.

J	size	V	D	DNA	CDR3
TRBJ2-1	NA	TRBV6-5	NA	TGTGCCAGCAGTCGACGACAGGAACAGAATGAGCAGTTCTTC	CASSRRQEQNEQFF
TRBJ2-7	NA	TRBV6-5	TRBD1	TGTGCCAGCAGTTACCGGGACAGGGGGCCCTACGAGCAGTACTTC	CASSYRDRGPYEQYF
TRBJ1-4	NA	TRBV18	NA	TGTGCCAGCGCCATCGGTATAGGGCGCGAAAAACTGTTTTTT	CASAIGIGREKLFF
TRBJ1-3	NA	TRBV9	NA	TGTGCCAGCAGCCTCGCTGGGGGGGTTGGTGGAAACACCATATATTTT	CASSLAGGVGGNTIYF
TRBJ1-2	NA	TRBV18	TRBD1	TGTGCCAGCTCACCCGGACAGGGCAACTATGGCTACACCTTC	CASSPGQGNYGYTF
TRBJ2-5	NA	TRBV11-3	NA	TGTGCCAGCAGCTTAGGCTGGGGTGGGGCAGGGGAAGAGACCCAGTACTTC	CASSLGWGGAGEETQYF
TRBJ1-4	NA	TRBV6-1	NA	TGTGCCAGCAGTGAAGCTTTTTCCAGGGAGATGGAAAAACTGTTTTTT	CASSEAFSREMEKLFF
TRBJ1-6	few	TRBV16	NA	TGTGCCAGCAGCCAATCGAGGGAGAGGGGGGCACCCCTCCACTTT	CASSQSRERGAPLHF
TRBJ1-3	NA	TRBV19	NA	TGTGCCAGTACCTCACGGGGTGTCAACTCTGGAAACACCATATATTTT	CASTSRGVNSGNTIYF
TRBJ1-2	NA	TRBV9	NA	TGTGCCAGCAGCGGAGGACAGTTCCCCAATGGCTACACCTTC	CASSGGQFPNGYTF
TRBJ2-5	NA	TRBV2	NA	TGTGCCAGCAGTGGGGGGCTGCAAGAGACCCAGTACTTC	CASSGGLQETQYF
TRBJ2-1	NA	TRBV27	TRBD2	TGTGCCAGCAGTCCTCGTCGGGGGGACCGGGATGAGCAGTTCTTC	CASSPRRGDRDEQFF
TRBJ2-1	NA	TRBV29-1	TRBD2	TGCAGCGTTGAGACTAGCGGCTACAATGAGCAGTTCTTC	CSVETSGYNEQFF
TRBJ1-4	NA	TRBV19	NA	TGTGCCAGTAGCATCCAGACGGGCAAAGGAGAAAAACTGTTTTTT	CASSIQTGKGEKLFF
TRBJ2-7	NA	TRBV7-2	TRBD2	TGTGCCAGCAGCTTCCAAAACCGCCTACTAGCGGGGATGGAGGAGCAGTACTTC	CASSFQNRLLAGMEEQYF
TRBJ1-1	NA	TRBV7-9	NA	TGTGCCAGCAGTATGCCAGTCCGGGGGAAGGGGACTGAAGCTTTCTTT	CASSMPVRGKGTEAFF
TRBJ1-6	NA	TRBV13	NA	TGTGCCAGCAGCCGGTGGGGGGGCACTTCACCCCTCCACTTT	CASSRWGGTSPLHF
TRBJ2-7	once	TRBV28	NA	TGTGCCAGCAGTTCAGGGCCAGGCCCCGAGCAGTACTTC	CASSSGPGPEQYF
TRBJ2-2	NA	TRBV9	TRBD1	TGTGCCAGCAGCTTGGGACAGGGGGCCACCGGGGAGCTGTTTTTT	CASSLGQGATGELFF
TRBJ1-3	NA	TRBV10-2	NA	TGCGCCAGCAGCCAGAAGAAAGGGGTAGCCGGAAACACCATATATTTT	CASSQKKGVAGNTIYF
TRBJ1-6	NA	TRBV30	TRBD1	TGTGCCTTCGAGAGGGGACAGGGGGTCTCACCCCTCCACTTT	CAFERGQGVSPLHF
TRBJ1-3	NA	TRBV30	TRBD1	TGTGCCTGGGCCCGGACAGGCGTCTCTGGAAACACCATATATTTT	CAWARTGVSGNTIYF